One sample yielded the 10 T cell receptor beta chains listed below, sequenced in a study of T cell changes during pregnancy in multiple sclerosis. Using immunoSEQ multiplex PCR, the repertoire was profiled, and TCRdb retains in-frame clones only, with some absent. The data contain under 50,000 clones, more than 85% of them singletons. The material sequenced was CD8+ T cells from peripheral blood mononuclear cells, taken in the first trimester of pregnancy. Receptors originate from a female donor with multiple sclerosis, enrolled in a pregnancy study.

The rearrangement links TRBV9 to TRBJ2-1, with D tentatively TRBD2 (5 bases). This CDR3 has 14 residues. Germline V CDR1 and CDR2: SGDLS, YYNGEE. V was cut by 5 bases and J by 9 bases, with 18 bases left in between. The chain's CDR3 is CASSQSGSTAEQFF. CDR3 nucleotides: TGTGCCAGCAGTCAAAGCGGCAGTACTGCTGAGCAGTTCTTC.

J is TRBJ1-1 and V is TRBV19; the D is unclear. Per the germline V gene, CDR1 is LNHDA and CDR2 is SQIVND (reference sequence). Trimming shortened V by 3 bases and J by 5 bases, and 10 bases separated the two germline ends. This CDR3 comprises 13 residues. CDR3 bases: TGTGCCAGTAGTATGTGGGGAGGAACTGAAGCTTTCTTT. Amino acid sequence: CASSMWGGTEAFF.

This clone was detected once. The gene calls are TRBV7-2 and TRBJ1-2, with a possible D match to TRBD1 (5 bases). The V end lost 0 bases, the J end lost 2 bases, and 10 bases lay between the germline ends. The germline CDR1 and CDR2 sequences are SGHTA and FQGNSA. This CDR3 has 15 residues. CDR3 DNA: TGTGCCAGCAGCTTAGCGTGGGGGAGGAACTATGGCTACACCTTC. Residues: CASSLAWGRNYGYTF.

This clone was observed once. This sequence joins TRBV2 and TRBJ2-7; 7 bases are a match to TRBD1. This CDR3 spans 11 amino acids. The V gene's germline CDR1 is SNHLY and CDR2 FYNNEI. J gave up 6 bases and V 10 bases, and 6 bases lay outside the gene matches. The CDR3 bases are TGTGCCACGGACAGGCCGGGCGAGCAGTACTTC. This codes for CATDRPGEQYF.

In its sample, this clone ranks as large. The chain's CDR3 is CASSLPLYSGSPYEQYF. CDR3 coding DNA: TGTGCCAGCAGTTTACCGCTCTATAGCGGGAGCCCCTACGAGCAGTACTTC. This rearrangement joins TRBV27 to TRBJ2-7, with 9 bases lining up with TRBD2. Germline V gene lookup returns CDR1 MNHEY and CDR2 SMNVEV (reference sequence). V trimming: 2 bases; J trimming: 2 bases; junction bases outside the gene matches: 10. The CDR3 has 17 residues.

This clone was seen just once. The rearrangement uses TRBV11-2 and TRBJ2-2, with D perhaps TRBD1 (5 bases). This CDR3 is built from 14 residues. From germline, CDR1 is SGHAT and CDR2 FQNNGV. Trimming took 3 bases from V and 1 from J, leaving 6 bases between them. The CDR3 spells CASSFGQNTGELFF. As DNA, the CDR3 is TGTGCCAGCAGCTTCGGACAGAACACCGGGGAGCTGTTTTTT.

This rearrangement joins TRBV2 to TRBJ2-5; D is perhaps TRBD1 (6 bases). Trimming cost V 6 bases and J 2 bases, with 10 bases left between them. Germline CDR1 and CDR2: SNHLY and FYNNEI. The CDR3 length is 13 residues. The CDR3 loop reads CASRGDRQETQYF. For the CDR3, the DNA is TGTGCCAGCAGGGGTGACAGGCAAGAGACCCAGTACTTC.

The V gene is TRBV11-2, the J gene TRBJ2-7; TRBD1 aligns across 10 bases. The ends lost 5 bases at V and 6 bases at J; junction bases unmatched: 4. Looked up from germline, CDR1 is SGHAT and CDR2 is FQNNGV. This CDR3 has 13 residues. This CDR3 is CASSRGTGVEQYF. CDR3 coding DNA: TGTGCCAGCAGCCGTGGGACAGGGGTCGAGCAGTACTTC.

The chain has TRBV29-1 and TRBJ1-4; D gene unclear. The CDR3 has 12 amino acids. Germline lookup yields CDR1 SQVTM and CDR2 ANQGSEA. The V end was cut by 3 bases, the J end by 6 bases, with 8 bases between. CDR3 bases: TGCAGCGTTGAGGTCCCGGATGAAAAACTGTTTTTT. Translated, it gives CSVEVPDEKLFF.

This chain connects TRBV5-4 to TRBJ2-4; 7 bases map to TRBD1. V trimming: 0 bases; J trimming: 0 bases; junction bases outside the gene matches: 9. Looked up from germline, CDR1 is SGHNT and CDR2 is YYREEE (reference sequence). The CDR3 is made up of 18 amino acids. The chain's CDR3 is CASSLGDRGMIAKNIQYF. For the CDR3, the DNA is TGTGCCAGCAGCTTGGGGGACAGAGGGATGATAGCCAAAAACATTCAGTACTTC.